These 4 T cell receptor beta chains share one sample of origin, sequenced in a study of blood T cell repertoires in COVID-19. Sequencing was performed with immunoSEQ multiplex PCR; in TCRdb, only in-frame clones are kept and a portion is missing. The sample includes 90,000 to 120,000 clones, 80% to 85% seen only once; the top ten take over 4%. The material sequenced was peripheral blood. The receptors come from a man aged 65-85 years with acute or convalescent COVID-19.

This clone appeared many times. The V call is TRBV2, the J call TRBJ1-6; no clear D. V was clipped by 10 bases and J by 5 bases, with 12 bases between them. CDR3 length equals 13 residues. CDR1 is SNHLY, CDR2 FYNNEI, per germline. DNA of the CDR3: TGTGCCACCCAACCCGGTCATAATTCACCCCTCCACTTT. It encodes CATQPGHNSPLHF.

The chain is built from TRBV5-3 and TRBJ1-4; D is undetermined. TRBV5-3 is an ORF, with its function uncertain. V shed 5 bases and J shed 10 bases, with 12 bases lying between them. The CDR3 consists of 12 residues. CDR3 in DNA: TGTGCCAGAAGTATCGAGGGTCGAAAACTGTTTTTT. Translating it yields CARSIEGRKLFF.

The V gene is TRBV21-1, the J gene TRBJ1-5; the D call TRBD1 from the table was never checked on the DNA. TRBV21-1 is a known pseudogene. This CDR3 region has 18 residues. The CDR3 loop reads CASSKRGTRDRGNQPQHF. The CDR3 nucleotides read TGTGCCAGCAGCAAAAGGGGAACCCGGGACAGAGGCAATCAGCCCCAGCATTTT.

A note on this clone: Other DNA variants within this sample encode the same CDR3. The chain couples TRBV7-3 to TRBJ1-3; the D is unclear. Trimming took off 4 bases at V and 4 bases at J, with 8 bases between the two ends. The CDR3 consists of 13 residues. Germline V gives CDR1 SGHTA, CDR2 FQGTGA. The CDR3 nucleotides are TGTGCCAGCAGCTGGGCACCGGGAAACACCATATATTTT. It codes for CASSWAPGNTIYF.